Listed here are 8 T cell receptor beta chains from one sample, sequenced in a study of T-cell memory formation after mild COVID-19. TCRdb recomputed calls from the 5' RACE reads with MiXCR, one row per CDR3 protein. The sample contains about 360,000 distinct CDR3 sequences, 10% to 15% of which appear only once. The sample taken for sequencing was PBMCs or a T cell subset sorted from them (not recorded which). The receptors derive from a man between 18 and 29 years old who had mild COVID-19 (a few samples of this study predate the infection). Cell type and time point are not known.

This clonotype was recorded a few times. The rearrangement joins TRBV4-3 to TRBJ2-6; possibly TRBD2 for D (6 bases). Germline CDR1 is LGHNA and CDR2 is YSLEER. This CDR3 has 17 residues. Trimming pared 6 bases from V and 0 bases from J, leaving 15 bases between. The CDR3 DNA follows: TGCGCCAGCAGTTCGGGCGGGGCTCGCTCTGGGGCCAACGTCCTGACTTTC. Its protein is CASSSGGARSGANVLTF.

The CDR3 nucleotides are TGTGCCAGCAGCTTACCGTGGGGGACCCTTTTTGAGTACGTC. This gives the protein CASSLPWGTLFEYV. This rearrangement joins TRBV7-3 to TRBJ2-7; D tentatively fits TRBD1 or TRBD2 (5 bases each). Between the trimmed V and J ends, which lost 2 bases and 11 bases, there was a span of 19 bases. CDR1 is SGHTA and CDR2 is FQGTGA in the germline V gene. This CDR3 contains 14 residues.

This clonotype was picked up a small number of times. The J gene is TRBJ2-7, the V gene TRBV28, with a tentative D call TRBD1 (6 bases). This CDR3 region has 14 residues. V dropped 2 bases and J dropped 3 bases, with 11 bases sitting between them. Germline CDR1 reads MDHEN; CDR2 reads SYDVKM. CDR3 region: CASSLQGLFYEQYV. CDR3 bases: TGTGCCAGCAGTTTACAGGGGCTATTCTACGAGCAGTACGTC.

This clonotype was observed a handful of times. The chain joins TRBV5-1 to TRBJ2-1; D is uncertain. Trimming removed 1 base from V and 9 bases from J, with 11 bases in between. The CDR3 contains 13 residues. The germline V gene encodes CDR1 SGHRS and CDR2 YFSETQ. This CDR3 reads CASSLSGDFEQFF. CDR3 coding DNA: TGCGCCAGCAGCTTGTCCGGTGACTTTGAGCAGTTCTTC.

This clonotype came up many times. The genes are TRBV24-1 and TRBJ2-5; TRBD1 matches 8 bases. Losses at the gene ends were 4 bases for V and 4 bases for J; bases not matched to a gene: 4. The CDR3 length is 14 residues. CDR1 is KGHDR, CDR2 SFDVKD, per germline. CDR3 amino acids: CATSDSDRGETQYF. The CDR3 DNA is TGTGCCACCAGTGACTCCGACAGGGGAGAGACCCAGTACTTC.

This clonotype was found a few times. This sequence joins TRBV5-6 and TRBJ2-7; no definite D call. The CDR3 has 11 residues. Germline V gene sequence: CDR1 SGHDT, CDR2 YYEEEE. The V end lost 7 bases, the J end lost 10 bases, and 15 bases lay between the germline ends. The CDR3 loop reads CASAETLYQYV. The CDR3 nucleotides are TGTGCCAGCGCCGAGACACTGTATCAGTACGTC.

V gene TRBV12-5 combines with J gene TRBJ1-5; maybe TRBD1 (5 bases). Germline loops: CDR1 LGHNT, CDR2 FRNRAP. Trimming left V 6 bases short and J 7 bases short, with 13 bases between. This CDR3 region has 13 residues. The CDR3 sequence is CASGHPPGQPQHF. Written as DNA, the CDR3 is TGTGCTAGTGGCCACCCCCCAGGGCAGCCCCAGCATTTT.

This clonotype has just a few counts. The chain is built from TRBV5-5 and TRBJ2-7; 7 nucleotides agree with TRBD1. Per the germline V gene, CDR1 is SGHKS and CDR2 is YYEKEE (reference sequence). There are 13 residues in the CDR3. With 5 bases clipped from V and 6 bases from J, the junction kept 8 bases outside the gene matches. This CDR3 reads CASRLRDSSEQYF. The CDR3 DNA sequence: TGTGCCAGCAGACTGAGGGACAGTTCCGAGCAGTACTTC.